This is a list of T cell receptor beta chains from one sample in a study of beta chain features in type 1 diabetes. TCRdb keeps only in-frame clones here, not all; method: immunoSEQ multiplex PCR. Here the sample spans around 190,000 clones, 13% being singletons. Sequencing input: central memory CD4+ T cells from blood. These receptors came from a woman between 18 and 30 years old in good health. Each CDR3 is given with its conserved first and last residue. D genes are given only for firm matches. Rows may omit the clone size; those that give it use once, few, many or a size class.

v_gene	j_gene	abundance	d_gene	CDR3aa	CDR3nt
TRBV18	TRBJ2-7	-	-	CASSPPTGEQYF	TGTGCCAGCTCACCACCGACCGGGGAGCAGTACTTC
TRBV7-2	TRBJ1-1	few	-	CASSPRRDTEAFF	TGTGCCAGCAGCCCACGGAGGGACACTGAAGCTTTCTTT
TRBV18	TRBJ2-7	-	-	CASSPTADEQYF	TGTGCCAGCTCACCCACCGCGGACGAGCAGTACTTC
TRBV30	TRBJ2-1	few	TRBD2	CAWSGLAEQFF	TGTGCCTGGAGCGGACTAGCGGAGCAGTTCTTC
TRBV14	TRBJ2-1	few	TRBD1	CASSQGGTGRNNEQFF	TGTGCCAGCAGCCAGGGGGGGACAGGGAGGAACAATGAGCAGTTCTTC
TRBV19	TRBJ1-2	-	-	CASSIERSRAPNYGYTF	TGTGCCAGTAGTATAGAGCGGAGCAGGGCACCTAACTATGGCTACACCTTC
TRBV15	TRBJ2-7	-	TRBD2	CATSILAGGLSYEQYF	TGTGCCACCAGCATATTAGCGGGAGGGCTGTCCTACGAGCAGTACTTC
TRBV6-5	TRBJ2-6	few	TRBD1	CASRAGGSGANVLTF	TGTGCCAGCAGGGCAGGGGGCTCTGGGGCCAACGTCCTGACTTTC
TRBV2	TRBJ2-7	-	-	CASSFQSGPYEQYF	TGTGCCAGCAGTTTCCAATCAGGCCCCTACGAGCAGTACTTC
TRBV12-5	TRBJ2-4	few	TRBD1	CASSGGVRNIQYF	TGTGCTAGCTCAGGGGGAGTCAGGAACATTCAGTACTTC
TRBV30	TRBJ2-7	few	TRBD1	CAWRDRGPYEQYF	TGTGCCTGGAGGGACAGGGGGCCTTACGAGCAGTACTTC
TRBV30	TRBJ1-5	-	-	CAWSVSTDQPQHF	TGTGCCTGGAGTGTCTCTACCGATCAGCCCCAGCATTTT
TRBV5-1	TRBJ1-5	-	-	CASSLMGGTSNQPQHF	TGCGCCAGCAGCTTGATGGGGGGTACGAGCAATCAGCCCCAGCATTTT
TRBV4-3	TRBJ2-1	-	TRBD1	CASSQEPGQGYNEQFF	TGCGCCAGCAGCCAAGAACCGGGACAGGGTTACAATGAGCAGTTCTTC
TRBV29-1	TRBJ2-7	many	TRBD2	CSGLGLAGDYEQYF	TGCAGCGGACTCGGACTAGCGGGAGACTACGAGCAGTACTTC
TRBV9	TRBJ2-2	few	TRBD2	CASSVEPGGDTGELFF	TGTGCCAGCAGCGTAGAGCCGGGAGGTGACACCGGGGAGCTGTTTTTT
TRBV13	TRBJ2-7	few	TRBD1	CASSFRDRALSEQYF	TGTGCCAGCAGCTTCAGGGACAGGGCACTCTCCGAGCAGTACTTC
TRBV29-1	TRBJ1-4	-	-	CSVDKGQELFF	TGCAGCGTTGATAAGGGGCAGGAACTGTTTTTT
TRBV7-9	TRBJ2-1	few	-	CASSRDFINEQFF	TGTGCCAGCAGCCGGGACTTCATCAATGAGCAGTTCTTC
TRBV28	TRBJ2-1	many	TRBD2	CASSRWSGSMNEQFF	TGTGCCAGCAGTCGGTGGAGCGGGAGTATGAATGAGCAGTTCTTC
TRBV29-1	TRBJ2-3	few	TRBD1	CSGRGTGGFSDTQYF	TGCAGCGGGAGAGGGACAGGGGGTTTTTCAGATACGCAGTATTTT
TRBV10-3	TRBJ1-2	-	TRBD1	CASSYGDSYGYTF	TGTGCCAGCAGTTACGGGGACAGCTATGGCTACACCTTC
TRBV14	TRBJ1-1	-	-	CASSQRFGGQGTEAFF	TGTGCCAGCAGCCAACGGTTCGGGGGGCAAGGCACTGAAGCTTTCTTT
TRBV9	TRBJ2-7	few	-	CASSADIGREQYF	TGTGCCAGCAGCGCGGACATTGGTCGCGAGCAGTACTTC
TRBV18	TRBJ1-2	few	TRBD1	CASSPPTGEYGYTF	TGTGCCAGCTCACCGCCGACAGGGGAGTATGGCTACACCTTC
TRBV5-4	TRBJ2-5	-	TRBD2	CASSARLAGAQETQYF	TGTGCCAGCAGCGCTCGACTAGCGGGAGCGCAAGAGACCCAGTACTTC
TRBV2	TRBJ2-3	few	TRBD2	CASSGLADTQYF	TGTGCCAGCAGTGGACTAGCGGATACGCAGTATTTT
TRBV2	TRBJ2-1	many	TRBD1	CASRTTGALYNEQFF	TGTGCCAGCAGAACTACAGGGGCTCTTTACAATGAGCAGTTCTTC
TRBV27	TRBJ2-1	once	TRBD2	CASSPGLAGYYNEQFF	TGTGCCAGCAGTCCAGGACTAGCGGGGTATTACAATGAGCAGTTCTTC
TRBV7-2	TRBJ1-5	few	-	CASSLWGGQPQHF	TGTGCCAGCAGCTTATGGGGAGGTCAGCCCCAGCATTTT
TRBV4-1	TRBJ2-1	-	TRBD2	CASSQVGLAGGSSYNEQFF	TGCGCCAGCAGCCAGGTCGGACTAGCGGGAGGCAGCTCCTACAATGAGCAGTTCTTC
TRBV5-6	TRBJ2-6	-	TRBD2	CASSAETSGTATGANVLTF	TGTGCCAGCAGCGCCGAGACTAGCGGGACCGCTACTGGGGCCAACGTCCTGACTTTC
TRBV5-4	TRBJ2-3	-	TRBD2	CASSLFLLAEGSSTDTQYF	TGTGCCAGCAGCTTGTTTTTGCTAGCGGAGGGATCTAGCACAGATACGCAGTATTTT